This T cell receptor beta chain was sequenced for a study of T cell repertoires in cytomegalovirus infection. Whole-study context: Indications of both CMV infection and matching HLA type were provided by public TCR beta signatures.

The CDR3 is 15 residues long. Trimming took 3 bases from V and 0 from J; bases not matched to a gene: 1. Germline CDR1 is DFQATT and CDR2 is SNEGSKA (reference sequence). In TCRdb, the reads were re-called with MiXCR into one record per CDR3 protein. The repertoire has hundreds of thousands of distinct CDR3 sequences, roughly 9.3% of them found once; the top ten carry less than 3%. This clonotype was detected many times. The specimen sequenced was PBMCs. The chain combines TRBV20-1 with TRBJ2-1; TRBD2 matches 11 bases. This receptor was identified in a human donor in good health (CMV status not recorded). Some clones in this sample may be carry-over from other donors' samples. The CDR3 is CSASLAGGSYNEQFF. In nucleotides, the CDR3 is TGCAGTGCTAGCCTAGCGGGGGGCTCCTACAATGAGCAGTTCTTC.